This T cell receptor beta chain was found in a study of blood T cell repertoires in COVID-19. On the study more broadly: Acute and convalescent COVID-19 samples came from the United States, Italy and Spain. The cDNA or gDNA used as material had been derived from T cells, B-cell-depleted T cells, or PBMCs.

Authors' methods: Estimation of nucleated cell counts relied on the amplification of reference gene primers. Libraries were prepared by immunoSEQ multiplex PCR; TCRdb keeps only in-frame clonotypes and omits some of them. The D gene and trimming were derived from the DNA, and the V and J assignments and clone size from that table. The table lists tens of thousands of clones, around nine tenths of them singletons, with 15% to 20% in the top ten. This receptor was taken from a man between 65 and 79 years old with acute or convalescent COVID-19. Sequences were obtained from peripheral blood.

CDR3: CASSPKRSGDYGYTF. CDR3 DNA: TGTGCCAGCTCACCCAAAAGGTCAGGGGACTATGGCTACACCTTC. The chain recombines TRBV18 with TRBJ1-2; a possible D gene is TRBD1 (6 bases). Between the trimmed V and J ends, which lost 3 bases and 3 bases, there was a span of 14 bases. The CDR3 has 15 amino acids. The germline gives CDR1 KGHSH, CDR2 LQKENI.